What follows are 12 T cell receptor beta chains derived from one specimen sequenced in a study of T cells of healthy individuals. TCRdb fed the 5' RACE reads into MiXCR, producing one record per CDR3 protein. The sample has about 96,000 distinct CDR3 sequences, around 17% seen once. The origin of the receptors is a human donor in good health.

CDR3 DNA: TGTGCCAGCAGCTCCCCCCGCCCGACGTTAATCCCACCCGGGGAGCTGTTTTTT. Translated: CASSSPRPTLIPPGELFF. This sequence joins TRBV7-9 and TRBJ2-2; D is unclear. The CDR3 has 18 amino acids. The germline V gene has CDR1 SEHNR and CDR2 FQNEAQ (reference sequence). Trimming cost V 4 bases and J 6 bases, with 24 bases left between them.

This clonotype was counted many times. The chain carries TRBV30 and TRBJ2-1; D may correspond to TRBD1 or TRBD2 (5 bases each). V lost 0 bases and J 8 bases, leaving 14 bases between the germline ends. Germline V CDR1 and CDR2: GTSNPN, SVGIG (reference sequence). This CDR3 has 14 residues. In DNA, the CDR3 is TGTGCCTGGAGTGTCACCGGGACGCACCATGAGCAGTTCTTC. It translates to CAWSVTGTHHEQFF.

The sample holds many counts of this clonotype. This chain links TRBV11-2 with TRBJ2-3; D is undetermined. Germline CDR1 SGHAT, CDR2 FQNNGV. V gave up 5 bases and J gave up 5 bases, with 8 bases separating them. This CDR3 has 12 amino acids. CDR3 amino acids: CASSDSRDTQYF. CDR3 coding DNA: TGTGCCAGCAGCGACTCCAGAGATACGCAGTATTTT.

The V and J genes are TRBV5-4 and TRBJ2-2; D is ambiguous. With 4 bases removed from V and 6 bases from J, the gap between germline ends came to 13 bases. Germline CDR1 SGHNT, CDR2 YYREEE (reference sequence). The CDR3 is 14 amino acids. Here the CDR3 DNA reads TGTGCCAGCAGCCCCGATGGACGACCCGGGGAGCTGTTTTTT. The encoded protein is CASSPDGRPGELFF.

This clonotype occurred a few times. The chain joins TRBV4-1 to TRBJ1-1; D call uncertain. Trimming removed 3 bases from V and 3 bases from J, with 20 bases in between. The CDR3 is made up of 17 amino acids. CDR1 and CDR2 (germline): MGHRA, YSYEKL. The CDR3 reads CASSHYLPDLGYTEAFF. The CDR3 DNA sequence: TGCGCCAGCAGCCATTATCTGCCGGACCTTGGCTACACTGAAGCTTTCTTT.

The rearrangement links TRBV20-1 to TRBJ2-5; D gene ambiguous. The CDR3 length is 12 residues. Germline-derived CDR1 and CDR2 are DFQATT and SNEGSKA (reference sequence). The germline V and J ends were trimmed by 4 bases and 5 bases, with 11 bases remaining between them. The CDR3 region has the DNA TGCAGTGCTAAGTATCGTCCCGAGACCCAGTACTTC. This encodes CSAKYRPETQYF.

The V call is TRBV7-2, the J call TRBJ1-1; no reliable D call. Germline assignment: CDR1 SGHTA and CDR2 FQGNSA. V lost 1 base and J lost 2, with 5 bases in between. The CDR3 loop spans 13 amino acids. CDR3 residues: CASSLVINTEAFF. The DNA for the CDR3 is TGTGCCAGCAGCTTAGTCATAAACACTGAAGCTTTCTTT.

This clonotype was picked up a small number of times. V is TRBV9 and J is TRBJ2-1; D is tentatively TRBD1 or TRBD2 (5 bases each). The V and J ends lost 3 bases and 3 bases respectively, with 28 bases between them. The CDR3 consists of 20 residues. Germline V gene lookup returns CDR1 SGDLS and CDR2 YYNGEE. The CDR3 region is CASSAPPPLSGTGFYNEQFF. CDR3 nucleotides: TGTGCCAGCAGCGCCCCTCCACCCCTCTCCGGGACGGGCTTCTACAATGAGCAGTTCTTC.

This clonotype was observed at least ten times. The V gene is TRBV30, the J gene TRBJ1-5, with D unclear. Germline V CDR1 and CDR2: GTSNPN, SVGIG (reference sequence). The V gene lost 1 base and the J gene lost 0 bases, with 7 bases spanning the gap. The CDR3 length is 14 residues. CDR3 DNA: TGTGCCTGGAGTGCCGTTTATAGCAATCAGCCCCAGCATTTT. Its protein is CAWSAVYSNQPQHF. The variable domain in full, completed from reference TRBV30 and TRBJ1-5, reads SQTIHQWPATLVQPVGSPLSLECTVEGTSNPNLYWYRQAAGRGLQLLFYSVGIGQISSEVPQNLSASRPQDRQFILSSKKLLLSDSGFYLCAWSAVYSNQPQHFGDGTRLSIL.

The chain links TRBV12-5 to TRBJ2-1; 9 bases are shared with TRBD2. The CDR3 runs 17 residues. Per the germline V gene, CDR1 is LGHNT and CDR2 is FRNRAP. Trimming cost V 4 bases and J 8 bases; bases outside gene matches: 15. The CDR3 spells CASGSVGFAGGPHEQFF. Here the CDR3 DNA reads TGTGCTAGTGGTTCCGTCGGGTTTGCGGGGGGGCCCCATGAGCAGTTCTTC.

The V and J genes are TRBV10-3 and TRBJ2-3, with D tentatively TRBD1 (5 bases). Germline V gene sequence: CDR1 ENHRY, CDR2 SYGVKD. CDR3 length: 13 amino acids. The V and J ends lost 9 bases and 0 bases respectively, with 10 bases between them. The CDR3 is CAIQAVSTDTQYF. Written as DNA, the CDR3 is TGTGCCATACAGGCCGTTAGCACAGATACGCAGTATTTT.

This rearrangement joins TRBV20-1 to TRBJ2-1; 14 positions match TRBD2. The CDR3 totals 16 residues. The J segment lost 8 bases and the V segment lost 3 bases, leaving 9 bases of the junction unmatched. Per germline, CDR1 DFQATT and CDR2 SNEGSKA (reference sequence). CDR3: CSASPGLAGVHHEQFF. The CDR3 DNA is TGCAGTGCTAGTCCGGGACTAGCGGGAGTTCACCATGAGCAGTTCTTC.